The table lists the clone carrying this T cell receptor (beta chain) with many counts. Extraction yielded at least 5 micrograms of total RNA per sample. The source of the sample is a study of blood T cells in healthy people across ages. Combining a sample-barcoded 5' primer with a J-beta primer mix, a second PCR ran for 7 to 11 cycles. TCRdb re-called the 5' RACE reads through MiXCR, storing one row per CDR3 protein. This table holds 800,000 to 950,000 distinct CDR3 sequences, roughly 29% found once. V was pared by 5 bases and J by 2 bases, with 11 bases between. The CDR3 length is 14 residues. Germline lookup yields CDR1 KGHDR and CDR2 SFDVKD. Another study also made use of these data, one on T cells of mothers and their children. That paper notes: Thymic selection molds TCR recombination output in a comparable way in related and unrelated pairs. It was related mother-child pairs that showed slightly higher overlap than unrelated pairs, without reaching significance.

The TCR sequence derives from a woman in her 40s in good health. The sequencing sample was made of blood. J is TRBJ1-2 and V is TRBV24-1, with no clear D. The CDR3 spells CATSGHAGNYGYTF. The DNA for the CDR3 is TGTGCCACCAGTGGGCATGCAGGAAACTATGGCTACACCTTC.